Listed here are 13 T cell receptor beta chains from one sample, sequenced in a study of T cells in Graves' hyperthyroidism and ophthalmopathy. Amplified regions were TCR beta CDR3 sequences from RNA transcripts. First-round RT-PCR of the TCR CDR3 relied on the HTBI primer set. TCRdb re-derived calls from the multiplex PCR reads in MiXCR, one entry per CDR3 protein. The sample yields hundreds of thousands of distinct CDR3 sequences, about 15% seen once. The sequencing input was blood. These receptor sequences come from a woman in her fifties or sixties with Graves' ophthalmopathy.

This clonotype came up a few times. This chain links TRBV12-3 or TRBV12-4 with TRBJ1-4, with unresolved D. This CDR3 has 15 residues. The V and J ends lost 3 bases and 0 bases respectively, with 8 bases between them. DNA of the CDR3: TGTGCCAGCAGTTTTGAGGGAGCAACTAATGAAAAACTGTTTTTT. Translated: CASSFEGATNEKLFF.

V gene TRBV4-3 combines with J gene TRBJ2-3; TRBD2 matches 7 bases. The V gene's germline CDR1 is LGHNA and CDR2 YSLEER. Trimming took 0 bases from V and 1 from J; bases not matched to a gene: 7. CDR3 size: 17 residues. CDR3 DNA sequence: TGCGCCAGCAGCCAAGACCGCGGACGGGAGGGCACAGATACGCAGTATTTT. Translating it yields CASSQDRGREGTDTQYF.

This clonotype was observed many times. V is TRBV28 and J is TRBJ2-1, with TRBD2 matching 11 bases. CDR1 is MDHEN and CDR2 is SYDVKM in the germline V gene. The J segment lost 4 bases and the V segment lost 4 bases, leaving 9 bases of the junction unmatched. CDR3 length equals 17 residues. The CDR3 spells CASSSLAGGPYYNEQFF. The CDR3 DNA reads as TGTGCCAGCAGTTCCTTAGCGGGAGGGCCGTATTACAATGAGCAGTTCTTC.

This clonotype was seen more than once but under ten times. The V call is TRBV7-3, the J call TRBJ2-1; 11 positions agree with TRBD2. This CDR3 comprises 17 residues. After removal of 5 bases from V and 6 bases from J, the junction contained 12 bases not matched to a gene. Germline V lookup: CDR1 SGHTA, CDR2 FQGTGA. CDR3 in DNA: TGTGCCAGCAGCCCCAGGCGGACTAGCGGGCTACTCAATGAGCAGTTCTTC. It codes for CASSPRRTSGLLNEQFF.

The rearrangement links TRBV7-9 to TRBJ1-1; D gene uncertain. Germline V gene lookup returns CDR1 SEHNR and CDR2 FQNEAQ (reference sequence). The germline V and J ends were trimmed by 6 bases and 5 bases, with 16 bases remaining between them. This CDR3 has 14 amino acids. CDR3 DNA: TGTGCCAGCAGTTTAACTGCAGTGCGGACTGAAGCTTTCTTT. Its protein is CASSLTAVRTEAFF.

CDR3 nucleotides: TGTGCCAGCAGCTTGCAGGGGTTAGATACGCAGTATTTT. Protein: CASSLQGLDTQYF. The chain links TRBV7-3 to TRBJ2-3; maybe TRBD1 (6 bases). Germline CDR1 is SGHTA and CDR2 is FQGTGA. The CDR3 extends over 13 amino acids. V dropped 3 bases and J dropped 5 bases, with 9 bases sitting between them.

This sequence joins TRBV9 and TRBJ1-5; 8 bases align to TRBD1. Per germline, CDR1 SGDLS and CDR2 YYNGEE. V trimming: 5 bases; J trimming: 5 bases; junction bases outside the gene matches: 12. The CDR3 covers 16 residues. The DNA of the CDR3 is TGTGCCAGCAGTGCTGGGGTGGGGACAGGCTATCAGCCCCAGCATTTT. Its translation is CASSAGVGTGYQPQHF. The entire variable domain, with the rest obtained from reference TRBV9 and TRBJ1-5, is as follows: DSGVTQTPKHLITATGQRVTLRCSPRSGDLSVYWYQQSLDQGLQFLIQYYNGEERAKGNILERFSAQQFPDLHSELNLSSLELGDSALYFCASSAGVGTGYQPQHFGDGTRLSIL.

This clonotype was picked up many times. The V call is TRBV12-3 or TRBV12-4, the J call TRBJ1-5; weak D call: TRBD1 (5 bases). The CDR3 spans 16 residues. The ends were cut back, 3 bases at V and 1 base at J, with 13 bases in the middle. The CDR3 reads CASSFRGPGSNQPQHF. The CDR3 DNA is TGTGCCAGCAGTTTTAGGGGACCTGGAAGCAATCAGCCCCAGCATTTT.

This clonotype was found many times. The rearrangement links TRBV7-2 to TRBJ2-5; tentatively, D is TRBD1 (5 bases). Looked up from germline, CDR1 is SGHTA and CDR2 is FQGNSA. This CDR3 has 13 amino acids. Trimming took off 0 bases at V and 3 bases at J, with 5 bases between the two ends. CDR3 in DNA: TGTGCCAGCAGCTTAGCCAGGGAAGAGACCCAGTACTTC. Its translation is CASSLAREETQYF.

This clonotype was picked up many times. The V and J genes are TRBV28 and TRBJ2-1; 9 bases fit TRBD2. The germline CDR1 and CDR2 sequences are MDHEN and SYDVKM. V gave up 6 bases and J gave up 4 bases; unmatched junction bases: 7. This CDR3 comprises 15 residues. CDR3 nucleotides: TGTGCCAGCAGCCCACTAGCGGGCCTTTACAATGAGCAGTTCTTC. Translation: CASSPLAGLYNEQFF.

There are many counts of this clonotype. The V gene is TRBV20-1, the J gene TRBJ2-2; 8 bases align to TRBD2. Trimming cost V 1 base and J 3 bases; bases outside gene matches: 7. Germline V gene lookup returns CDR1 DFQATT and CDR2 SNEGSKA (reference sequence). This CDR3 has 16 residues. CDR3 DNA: TGCAGTGCTAGAGGGTACGGGAGGGTCGACACCGGGGAGCTGTTTTTT. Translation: CSARGYGRVDTGELFF.

Written as DNA, the CDR3 is TGTGCCAGTAGTATAGGGCTGCAAAATCAGCCCCAGCATTTT. This codes for CASSIGLQNQPQHF. This chain joins TRBV19 and TRBJ1-5; D is unresolved. CDR3 length: 14 amino acids. V lost 1 base and J 4 bases, leaving 8 bases between the germline ends. CDR1 LNHDA and CDR2 SQIVND come from the germline V gene (reference sequence).

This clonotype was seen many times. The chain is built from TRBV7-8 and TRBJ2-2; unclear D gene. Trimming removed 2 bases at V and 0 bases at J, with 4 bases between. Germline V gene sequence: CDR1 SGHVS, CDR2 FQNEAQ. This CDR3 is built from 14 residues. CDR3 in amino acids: CASSLLSNTGELFF. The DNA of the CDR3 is TGTGCCAGCAGCTTATTGTCGAACACCGGGGAGCTGTTTTTT.